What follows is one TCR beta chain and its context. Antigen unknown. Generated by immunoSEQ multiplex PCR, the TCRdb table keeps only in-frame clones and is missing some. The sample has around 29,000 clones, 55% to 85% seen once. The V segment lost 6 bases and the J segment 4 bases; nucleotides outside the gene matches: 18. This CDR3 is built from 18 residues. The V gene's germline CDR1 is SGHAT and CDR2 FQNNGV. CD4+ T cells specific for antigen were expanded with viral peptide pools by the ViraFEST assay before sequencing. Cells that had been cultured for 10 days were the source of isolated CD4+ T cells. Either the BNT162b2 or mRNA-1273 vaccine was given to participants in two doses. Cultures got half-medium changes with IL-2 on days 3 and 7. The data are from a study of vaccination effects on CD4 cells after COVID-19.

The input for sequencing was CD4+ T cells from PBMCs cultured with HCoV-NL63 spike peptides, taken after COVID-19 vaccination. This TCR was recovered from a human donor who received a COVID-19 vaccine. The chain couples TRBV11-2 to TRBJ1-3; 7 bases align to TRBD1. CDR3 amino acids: CASRSRDSQVLVGNTIYF. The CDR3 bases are TGTGCCAGCAGATCCCGGGACAGTCAAGTTTTAGTCGGAAACACCATATATTTT. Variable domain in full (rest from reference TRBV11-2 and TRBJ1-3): EAGVAQSPRYKIIEKRQSVAFWCNPISGHATLYWYQQILGQGPKLLIQFQNNGVVDDSQLPKDRFSAERLKGVDSTLKIQPAKLEDSAVYLCASRSRDSQVLVGNTIYFGEGSWLTVV.